The present T cell receptor beta chain was sequenced within a study of blood T cell repertoires in COVID-19. Overall study context: Samples came from the United States, Italy and Spain, spanning acute and convalescent COVID-19. T cells, B-cell-depleted T cells, or PBMCs supplied cDNA or gDNA.

Per the authors' pipeline: Using reference gene primer amplification, nucleated cell counts were estimated. TCRdb's table, derived via immunoSEQ multiplex PCR, lists solely in-frame clones and lacks some. For V, J and clone size, that table is used; D and trimming come from the DNA. The profile covers approximately 190,000 clones, with approximately 90% appearing a single time and around 23% taken by the ten largest. Participants had their cohort set by participant-reported clinical history. Per germline, CDR1 SGHRS and CDR2 YFSETQ. CDR3 length: 16 residues. V lost 2 bases to trimming and J lost 3 bases; unmatched junction nucleotides: 7.

The TCR comes from a woman aged 40 to 50 in a cohort exposed to, infected with or recovered from COVID-19 (not recorded which). This chain links TRBV5-1 with TRBJ2-2; 7 nucleotides match TRBD2. Sequencing used PBMCs or T cells enriched from blood (not recorded which). The CDR3 loop is CASSFFWGGDTGELFF. CDR3 coding DNA: TGCGCCAGCAGCTTTTTTTGGGGAGGGGACACCGGGGAGCTGTTTTTT.